The T cell receptor beta chain described here comes from a study of T cells in Graves' hyperthyroidism and ophthalmopathy. Findings of the study overall: Expanded thyroid clonotypes (above 0.001) were mostly also found in blood.

Lactation, pregnancy, other autoimmune disease or uncontrolled infection excluded patients. Fresh peripheral blood, 10 ml, was the source of the PBMCs. Regarding this clonotype: What it binds is not known.

This CDR3 region has 15 residues. Trimming removed 4 bases from V and 3 bases from J; junction bases left unmatched: 5. The germline V gene encodes CDR1 LNHNV and CDR2 YYDKDF (reference sequence). The source material, RNA transcripts, was used to amplify TCR beta CDR3 regions. Researchers ran a first-round RT-PCR on the TCR CDR3 using the HTBI primer set. TCRdb re-called the multiplex PCR reads through MiXCR, storing one row per CDR3 protein. This sample carries about 410,000 distinct CDR3 sequences, about 15% of them seen once, and the ten largest clones take roughly an eighth. The source material was blood. The origin of this receptor is a man between 18 and 35 years old with Graves' ophthalmopathy. The chain uses TRBV15 and TRBJ2-1; 8 nucleotides line up with TRBD2. CDR3 nucleotide sequence: TGTGCCACCAGCACTCGGGGGGGAGTCTACAATGAGCAGTTCTTC. Its protein is CATSTRGGVYNEQFF.